Following are 14 T cell receptor beta chains from one sample sequenced in a study of cytomegalovirus exposure and HLA in healthy donors. The PCR used 60 Vbeta and 13 Jbeta primers. Repertoires were generated with immunoSEQ multiplex PCR, while TCRdb's copy carries only in-frame clones and drops some. The sample includes tens of thousands of clones, roughly 80% seen only once; the top ten take approximately 1.2%. The specimen was PBMCs. The receptors were sampled from a girl aged 2 to 9 in good health and CMV-seropositive.

V usage is TRBV6-6 and J usage is TRBJ1-5; D unresolved. With 5 bases removed from V and 4 bases from J, the gap between germline ends came to 6 bases. The CDR3 has 12 amino acids. Per germline, CDR1 MNHNY and CDR2 SVGAGI (reference sequence). The CDR3 DNA reads TGTGCCAGCAGTGGGCCGAATCAGCCCCAGCATTTT. Protein: CASSGPNQPQHF.

The J gene is TRBJ1-5, the V gene TRBV28; no firm D call. The CDR3 spans 13 residues. In germline, CDR1 is MDHEN, CDR2 SYDVKM. V was cut by 3 bases and J by 6 bases, with 9 bases left in between. The CDR3 is CASSFRGSQPQHF. CDR3 nucleotides: TGTGCCAGCAGTTTCAGAGGGAGTCAGCCCCAGCATTTT.

On this clone: This specimen includes other DNA sequences encoding the same CDR3. V and J are TRBV10-2 and TRBJ2-7; D is perhaps TRBD1 (6 bases). Germline V lookup: CDR1 WSHSY, CDR2 SAAADI. The CDR3 length is 12 residues. Trimming took off 3 bases at V and 3 bases at J, with 6 bases between the two ends. CDR3 protein: CASSEGGYEQYF. CDR3 bases: TGCGCCAGCAGTGAAGGGGGCTACGAGCAGTACTTC.

The chain links TRBV10-3 to TRBJ1-5; no definite D call. The CDR3 runs 15 residues. V was pared by 0 bases and J by 0 bases, with 6 bases between. The V gene's germline CDR1 is ENHRY and CDR2 SYGVKD. The CDR3 DNA reads as TGTGCCATCAGTGAGTCGTCTAATAGCAATCAGCCCCAGCATTTT. This translates into CAISESSNSNQPQHF.

The V gene is TRBV9, the J gene TRBJ1-1, with 7 bases aligning to TRBD1. Germline V gene sequence: CDR1 SGDLS, CDR2 YYNGEE. J gave up 6 bases and V 0 bases, and 11 bases lay outside the gene matches. There are 16 residues in the CDR3. Here the CDR3 reads CASSVDVGQTYSEAFF. The CDR3 nucleotides are TGTGCCAGCAGCGTAGATGTGGGACAGACTTATTCTGAAGCTTTCTTT.

The rearrangement joins TRBV19 to TRBJ1-5, with TRBD1 identical over 8 bases. CDR1 is LNHDA, CDR2 SQIVND, per germline (reference sequence). This CDR3 is 15 amino acids long. Trimming at V came to 4 bases and at J to 4 bases, leaving 6 bases not matched to a gene. The CDR3 sequence: CASSRTGTGNQPQHF. The CDR3 bases are TGTGCCAGTAGTAGGACCGGGACAGGAAATCAGCCCCAGCATTTT.

The chain uses TRBV30 and TRBJ1-1; 7 bases align to TRBD1. V was clipped by 1 base and J by 6 bases; unmatched bases: 5. The CDR3 extends over 13 amino acids. Germline CDR1 is GTSNPN and CDR2 is SVGIG (reference sequence). The CDR3 nucleotides are TGTGCCTGGAGTGATAGACAGGGTTCTGAAGCTTTCTTT. Amino acids: CAWSDRQGSEAFF. The full variable domain, rest sourced from reference TRBV30 and TRBJ1-1, is SQTIHQWPATLVQPVGSPLSLECTVEGTSNPNLYWYRQAAGRGLQLLFYSVGIGQISSEVPQNLSASRPQDRQFILSSKKLLLSDSGFYLCAWSDRQGSEAFFGQGTRLTVV.

The gene calls are TRBV7-2 and TRBJ2-7, with D possibly being TRBD2 (7 bases). The V end was cut by 2 bases, the J end by 2 bases, with 10 bases between. From germline, CDR1 is SGHTA and CDR2 FQGNSA. The CDR3 runs 14 residues. CDR3 protein: CASSLTGGTYEQYF. CDR3 in DNA: TGTGCCAGCAGCTTAACGGGGGGCACCTACGAGCAGTACTTC.

The gene calls are TRBV7-2 and TRBJ2-7; 10 nucleotides line up with TRBD2. Germline values: CDR1 SGHTA, CDR2 FQGNSA. The CDR3 loop spans 15 amino acids. Trimming at V came to 5 bases and at J to 1 base, leaving 5 bases not matched to a gene. The CDR3 is CASSLRTSGSYEQYF. CDR3 nucleotide sequence: TGTGCCAGCAGCCTACGGACTAGCGGATCCTACGAGCAGTACTTC.

The chain joins TRBV6-1 to TRBJ1-1; TRBD1 matches 7 bases. The CDR3 contains 11 residues. Germline V gene data show CDR1 as MNHNS and CDR2 as SASEGT. Trimming removed 6 bases from V and 11 bases from J; junction bases left unmatched: 6. The CDR3 loop reads CASRADRAAFF. CDR3 nucleotide sequence: TGTGCCAGCAGGGCAGACAGGGCCGCTTTCTTT.

V gene TRBV5-6 combines with J gene TRBJ1-1; weak D call: TRBD1 (6 bases). The CDR3 has 12 residues. Looked up from germline, CDR1 is SGHDT and CDR2 is YYEEEE. V lost 2 bases and J 7 bases, leaving 9 bases between the germline ends. The CDR3 loop reads CASSFEGGEAFF. DNA of the CDR3: TGTGCCAGCAGCTTTGAAGGGGGTGAAGCTTTCTTT.

In regard to this clone: Compared with germline, one end of the junction differs, possibly owing to a read error. The chain carries TRBV7-9 and TRBJ2-5; D is unclear. This CDR3 has 11 residues. The germline CDR1 and CDR2 sequences are SEHNR and FQNEAQ (reference sequence). As DNA, the CDR3 is TGTTCCAGCAGCTTACGTGAGACCCAGTACTTC. Protein: CSSSLRETQYF.

Turning to this clone: One end of the junction varies from germline; a read error may be responsible. The CDR3 here is CASSRDSHNEQFF. The DNA for the CDR3 is TGTGCCAGCAGTCGGGACTCCCACAATGAGCAGTTCTTC. The chain uses TRBV6-1 and TRBJ2-1; TRBD2 might be the D (6 bases). This CDR3 has 13 residues. In germline, CDR1 is MNHNS, CDR2 SASEGT.

The chain employs TRBV14 and TRBJ2-7, with D possibly TRBD1 on 6 matching bases. The V gene's germline CDR1 is SGHDN and CDR2 FVKESK. V was trimmed by 1 base and J by 1 base, leaving 8 bases between them. This CDR3 is built from 14 residues. The CDR3 reads CASSQVGTSYEQYF. The CDR3 bases are TGTGCCAGCAGCCAAGTCGGGACATCCTACGAGCAGTACTTC. Full variable domain (outside the CDR3, taken from reference TRBV14 and TRBJ2-7): EAGVTQFPSHSVIEKGQTVTLRCDPISGHDNLYWYRRVMGKEIKFLLHFVKESKQDESGMPNNRFLAERTGGTYSTLKVQPAELEDSGVYFCASSQVGTSYEQYFGPGTRLTVT.